The clone carrying this T cell receptor (beta chain) was counted only a few times. Its antigen is as yet unknown. This sample stems from a study of regulatory T cells in long-lasting Graves disease. Study outcomes and limitations: TCR diversity was lower in persistent Graves' patients than in newly diagnosed ones. The small sample size may have reduced accuracy.

CDR3 size: 16 residues. V lost 7 bases and J lost 7; bases outside the gene matches: 14. Building the TCR beta libraries relied on iRepertoire HTBI primers, and CDR3 regions underwent Arm-PCR. Per the study methods: In the combined samples, 50 to 75 TRBV and more than twelve TRBJ segments were identified. TCRdb re-analysed the multiplex PCR reads in MiXCR, keeping a single row per CDR3 protein. TCRdb, rather than the study authors, made the V and J calls. The repertoire consists of roughly 400,000 distinct CDR3 sequences, with 21% occurring once and the leading ten covering approximately 14%. Time point denoted: persistent/refractory GD, antithyroid drugs over 5 years with positive TRAb. Generation of the TCR library employed RNA extracted from PBMCs. The patients were enrolled through endocrinology in Xi'an, China.

This clonotype was obtained from a female donor with Graves disease. The V and J genes are TRBV12-3 or TRBV12-4 and TRBJ2-1, with TRBD2 identical over 9 bases. The material sequenced was peripheral blood mononuclear cells (PBMCs), taken when the disease was refractory, from a patient treated with antithyroid drugs. The CDR3 coding sequence is TGTGCCAGCACCAAAGAGCCGCGGGGGGGAGGGAATGAGCAGTTCTTC. Translated, it gives CASTKEPRGGGNEQFF.